The clone carrying this TCR beta chain has at least ten counts. Its antigen is currently unknown. For TCR beta, libraries came from quantitative 5'-RACE with molecular barcodes. TCRdb redid the calling of the 5' RACE reads with MiXCR, one entry per CDR3 protein. Of 200,000 to 300,000 distinct CDR3 sequences listed, approximately 12% were seen once; the top ten hold 6% to 8%. The data derive from a study of CD8 T cells in ankylosing spondylitis. Germline lookup yields CDR1 DFQATT and CDR2 SNEGSKA (reference sequence). The CDR3 has 13 residues. V was pared by 0 bases and J by 4 bases, with 9 bases between. Points from the study as a whole: Matched synovial fluid from ankylosing spondylitis patients was reported to be enriched for disease-linked clones. Blood of patients with ankylosing spondylitis appeared to be characterized by a TCR beta motif of several highly homologous variants. Disease-linked clones were CD8+ and relatively rare in peripheral blood.

This receptor was identified in a male donor with ankylosing spondylitis or in good health (not recorded which). What was sequenced was blood, either unsorted or a sorted T cell fraction (not recorded which). This sequence joins TRBV20-1 and TRBJ1-2, with D perhaps TRBD1 (5 bases). This chain's CDR3 is CSARDLQAYGYTF. CDR3 nucleotides: TGCAGTGCTAGAGATCTACAGGCCTATGGCTACACCTTC.